The clone carrying this T cell receptor (beta chain) was detected many times. Antigen: not known. This entry is derived from a study of regulatory T cells in long-lasting Graves disease. Both iRepertoire HTBI primers and Arm-PCR of CDR3 regions were used to build the TCR beta libraries. Authors' analysis steps: Samples collectively showed fewer than 80 TRBV and approximately 14 TRBJ segments. One entry per CDR3 protein, called by TCRdb with MiXCR from the multiplex PCR reads. What appears here as the V and J calls and clone size reflects TCRdb's work, not the paper's. The profile shows some 330,000 distinct CDR3 sequences, about 23% of them singletons. Overall study results and limits: Persistent disease showed a preference for TRBV28, TRBJ1-2 and TRBJ2-5.

Germline loops: CDR1 SNHLY, CDR2 FYNNEI. This CDR3 has 16 residues. The V segment lost 7 bases and the J segment 5 bases; nucleotides outside the gene matches: 14. Time point described: persistent/refractory GD, antithyroid drugs over 5 years with positive TRAb. The authors made the TCR library using RNA they extracted from PBMCs. Per American Thyroid Association guidelines, Graves' disease was diagnosed. The chain links TRBV2 to TRBJ2-4; 7 bases are shared with TRBD2. The receptor was derived from a woman aged 40 to 50 with Graves disease. The source material was peripheral blood mononuclear cells (PBMCs), sampled when the disease was refractory, from a patient treated with antithyroid drugs. As DNA, the CDR3 is TGTGCCAGCACTTCTGAGACTAGCTGGAGGGAAAACATTCAGTACTTC. It specifies CASTSETSWRENIQYF.